Listed here are 5 T cell receptor beta chains from one sample, sequenced in a study of T cells after yellow fever vaccination. TCRdb recomputed calls from the 5' RACE reads with MiXCR, one row per CDR3 protein. Of about 300,000 distinct CDR3 sequences in the sample, around 6.8% are singletons; the top ten hold 15% to 20%. This specimen consisted of PBMCs, obtained approximately 47 days after the first yellow fever vaccination. Every receptor here comes from a man aged 18 to 30 who received the YFV17D yellow fever vaccine.

This clonotype was counted a few times. The J gene is TRBJ2-7, the V gene TRBV18; a weak D match, TRBD1 (5 bases). CDR1 KGHSH and CDR2 LQKENI come from the germline V gene. V was cut by 1 base and J by 4 bases, with 17 bases left in between. This CDR3 is built from 16 residues. CDR3 DNA sequence: TGTGCCAGCTCACCACGCGTAAGACAGTCGGTATACGAGCAGTACGTC. Amino acid sequence: CASSPRVRQSVYEQYV.

This chain joins TRBV6-5 and TRBJ1-3, with a possible D match to TRBD1 (5 bases). This CDR3 contains 15 residues. Between the trimmed V and J ends, which lost 2 bases and 4 bases, there was a span of 12 bases. Germline V gene sequence: CDR1 MNHEY, CDR2 SVGAGI. The CDR3 sequence is CASSYVGVSGNTIYF. CDR3 nucleotides: TGTGCCAGCAGTTACGTGGGGGTATCAGGAAACACCATATATTTT.

In its sample, this clonotype was seen a few times. The chain has TRBV20-1 and TRBJ2-1; 9 positions match TRBD2. The V segment lost 5 bases and the J segment 10 bases; nucleotides outside the gene matches: 15. Germline-derived CDR1 and CDR2 are DFQATT and SNEGSKA (reference sequence). The CDR3 consists of 15 residues. The chain's CDR3 is CSAPTGRGGFWEQFF. CDR3 bases: TGCAGTGCTCCCACGGGGCGGGGGGGCTTCTGGGAGCAGTTCTTC.

This clonotype was recorded at least ten times. V gene TRBV12-3 or TRBV12-4 combines with J gene TRBJ1-3; D is unclear. The length of the CDR3 is 16 residues. Trimming took 1 base from V and 0 from J, leaving 10 bases between them. CDR3 amino acids: CASSLVGRSSGNTIYF. The CDR3 DNA is TGTGCCAGCAGTTTAGTAGGGCGCAGCTCTGGAAACACCATATATTTT.

This clonotype was counted many times. This chain's CDR3 is CASSQARRETQYF. Written as DNA, the CDR3 is TGTGCCAGCAGCCAAGCCAGGAGAGAGACCCAGTACTTC. V gene TRBV14 combines with J gene TRBJ2-5; D gene unclear. The CDR3 contains 13 residues. Germline V gene data show CDR1 as SGHDN and CDR2 as FVKESK. V dropped 1 base and J dropped 4 bases, with 7 bases sitting between them.